This T cell receptor (beta chain) was captured by sequencing in a study of PD-1 and CTLA-4 blockade in melanoma. Sequenced by immunoSEQ multiplex PCR; TCRdb stores in-frame clones only, minus some. This sample yields about 21,000 clones, of which around 88% are seen a single time; approximately 8% belongs to the top ten. V lost 7 bases to trimming and J lost 3 bases, with 8 bases between them. CDR1 is MNHNY, CDR2 SVGAGI, per germline (reference sequence). The CDR3 is 12 amino acids. The clonotype originates from a human donor with melanoma. The chain combines TRBV6-6 with TRBJ2-3, with D maybe TRBD2 (5 bases). The sample here was CD8+ T cells from peripheral blood, taken before anti-PD-1 treatment. The CDR3 reads CASMPGTDTQYF. The CDR3 region has the DNA TGTGCCAGCATGCCGGGGACAGATACGCAGTATTTT.